This T cell receptor beta chain was captured in a study of blood T cell repertoires in COVID-19 (dated by TCRdb to 2020 to 2022). Regarding the research as a whole: Samples from collaborators originated in the United States, Italy and Spain and spanned both the acute and convalescent phases of COVID-19. The repertoires were released in a freely available public database meant as a resource for research on the immune response to SARS-CoV-2. Deeply sampled blood TCRbeta repertoires from subjects exposed to, actively infected with, or recovered from COVID-19 were included in the dataset. The samples were drawn from the first 160 participants of the ongoing ImmuneRACE study and from 1,254 subjects provided by 6 global collaborators. A de-identified subject ID, COVID-19 status, age in years and sex were almost always included in the sample metadata. HLA class I and class II types, where available, came from metadata supplied by the sample provider rather than from assay-based typing. The material from the prospective study consisted of cDNA or gDNA derived from T cells, B-cell-depleted T cells, or PBMCs.

The germline V gene (reference sequence) sets CDR1 to SEHNR and CDR2 to FQNEAQ. Germline trimming amounts to 1 base on V and 7 bases on J, with 2 as the count of junction bases outside the gene matches. The CDR3 measures 13 amino acids from cysteine to phenylalanine. The read is trimmed to its CDR3 DNA, 39 bases read in frame from base 1. On this clone: The antigen it binds to is not known. The record has no base qualities; no much larger clone is one base away.

Study-level results and caveats: How much clinical and demographic metadata was included differed by source and by participant, and the metadata was provided uncurated.

The immunoSEQ Assay, a bias-controlled multiplex PCR, was used to amplify TCRbeta CDR3 regions from genomic DNA. The study's processing was this. Nucleated cell counts per sample were estimated from amplification of reference gene primers within the assay. To quantify the absolute abundance of each unique TCRbeta CDR3 rearrangement, sequence reads were collapsed and filtered. For each sample, productive Simpson clonality was calculated as the square root of Simpson's diversity index over productive rearrangements. Imported from immuneACCESS, the table was reduced by TCRdb to in-frame sequences with V and J called. These copies leave out some clones; in studies compared against another copy, an unresolved V gene accounts for under half, and the cause of the remainder is not known. V, J and clone size are taken as reported in that table, and D and trimming were inferred from the DNA itself. The table for this sample lists approximately 46,000 clones; more than 75% of them were counted only once. The top ten constitute 16% of the sample.

Each collaborating institution followed its own protocols to collect whole blood in K2EDTA tubes. For TCRbeta analysis, collaborators shipped samples as frozen whole blood, isolated PBMCs, or DNA extracted from either of those sample types. The sequence joins TRBV7-9 to TRBJ1-1, and TRBD1 matches 8 of the central bases. This receptor was identified in a man aged 60-69 years with active or convalescent COVID-19. Specimen: peripheral blood. The CDR3 region reads CASSLDRGVEAFF. The DNA sequence is TGTGCCAGCAGCTTAGACAGGGGGGTTGAAGCTTTCTTT.